This T cell receptor (beta chain) was recovered during a study of blood T cell repertoires in COVID-19. Clones were sequenced by immunoSEQ multiplex PCR, and TCRdb holds only the in-frame ones, with some missing. This sample carries around 250,000 clones, about nine tenths of them seen once, and the ten largest clones take 0.95% to 1.5%. The CDR3 is 16 amino acids. Germline values: CDR1 GTSNPN, CDR2 SVGIG (reference sequence). V lost 2 bases and J lost 0; bases outside the gene matches: 5. This sequence was found in a human donor in a cohort exposed to, infected with or recovered from COVID-19 (not recorded which). The donor label of this sample is uncertain. Sequencing was carried out using PBMCs or T cells enriched from blood (not recorded which). The rearrangement joins TRBV30 to TRBJ2-3, with 10 bases identical to TRBD2. CDR3 nucleotides: TGTGCCTGGAGTTCCTTGACTAGCGGGAGCACAGATACGCAGTATTTT. Protein sequence: CAWSSLTSGSTDTQYF.